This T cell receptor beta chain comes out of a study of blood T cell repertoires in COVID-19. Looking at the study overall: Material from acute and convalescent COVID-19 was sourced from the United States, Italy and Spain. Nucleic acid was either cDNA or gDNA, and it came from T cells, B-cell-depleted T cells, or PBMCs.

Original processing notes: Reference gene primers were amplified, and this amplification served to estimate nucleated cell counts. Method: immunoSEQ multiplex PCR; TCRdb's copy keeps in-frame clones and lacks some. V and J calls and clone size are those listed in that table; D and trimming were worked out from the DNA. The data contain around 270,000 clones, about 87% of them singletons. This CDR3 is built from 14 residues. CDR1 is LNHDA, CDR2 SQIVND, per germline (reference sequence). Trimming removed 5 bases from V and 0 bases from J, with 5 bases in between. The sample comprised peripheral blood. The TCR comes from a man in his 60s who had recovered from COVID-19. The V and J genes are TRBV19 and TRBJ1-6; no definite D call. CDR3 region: CASSYSSYNSPLHF. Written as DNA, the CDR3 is TGTGCCAGTAGTTACAGCTCCTATAATTCACCCCTCCACTTT.